The present TCR beta chain was sequenced within a study of blood T cell repertoires in COVID-19. Authors' processing steps: For nucleated cells, counts were estimated from reference gene primer amplification. The assay was immunoSEQ multiplex PCR, and TCRdb's table has in-frame clones only and misses some. V and J calls and clone size are given by that table; D and trimming were obtained from the DNA. The top ten hold 0.95% to 1.5% of the sample, which has around 200,000 clones, 83% seen once. V lost 4 bases to trimming and J lost 4 bases; unmatched junction nucleotides: 5. Germline CDR1 SGHNT, CDR2 YYREEE (reference sequence). There are 13 residues in the CDR3.

Sequences were obtained from peripheral blood. The chain has TRBV5-4 and TRBJ2-7, with 7 bases identical to TRBD1. The sequence was collected from a woman in her twenties or thirties with COVID-19, enrolled during active disease. The DNA of the CDR3 is TGTGCCAGCAGCCCTAGGGGGCGGTACGAGCAGTACTTC. It is translated as CASSPRGRYEQYF. The full variable domain, with the rest looked up from reference TRBV5-4 and TRBJ2-7, is ETGVTQSPTHLIKTRGQQVTLRCSSQSGHNTVSWYQQALGQGPQFIFQYYREEENGRGNFPPRFSGLQFPNYSSELNVNALELDDSALYLCASSPRGRYEQYFGPGTRLTVT.